Listed here are 20 T cell receptor beta chains from one sample, sequenced in a study of blood T cells in healthy people across ages. With a J-beta primer mix and a sample-barcoded 5' primer, a second PCR ran roughly 6 to 12 cycles. TCRdb itself ran the 5' RACE reads through MiXCR, one entry per CDR3 protein. The data hold 1 million or so distinct CDR3 sequences, with 45% observed a single time. Sequenced: blood. The source is a woman aged 55-70 years in good health.

This clonotype was seen just once. V is TRBV10-3 and J is TRBJ1-2; no firm D call. Per germline, CDR1 ENHRY and CDR2 SYGVKD. V was clipped by 2 bases and J by 5 bases, with 9 bases between them. The length of the CDR3 is 13 residues. The CDR3 coding sequence is TGTGCCATCAGTGAGGCAGTAGAATATGGCTACACCTTC. This gives the protein CAISEAVEYGYTF.

Only a few counts were recorded for this clonotype. One end of the junction is discordant with germline, which a read error may explain. V and J are TRBV29-1 and TRBJ1-4; TRBD1 matches 7 bases. CDR1 is SQVTM and CDR2 is ANQGSEA in the germline V gene. The CDR3 is 17 amino acids. The CDR3 is CSVEVPGQPGTNEKLFF. DNA for the CDR3: TGCAGCGTGGAAGTCCCGGGACAGCCAGGGACTAATGAAAAACTGTTTTTT.

This chain uses TRBV7-2 with TRBJ2-6; no reliable D call. Germline V gives CDR1 SGHTA, CDR2 FQGNSA. CDR3 size: 16 residues. The V end lost 0 bases, the J end lost 2 bases, and 8 bases lay between the germline ends. DNA of the CDR3: TGTGCCAGCAGCTTAGCTATAGCTGCTGGGGCCAACGTCCTGACTTTC. It specifies CASSLAIAAGANVLTF.

The gene calls are TRBV20-1 and TRBJ2-7; TRBD2 matches at 14 bases. The CDR3 is made up of 18 amino acids. V gave up 0 bases and J gave up 1 base; unmatched junction bases: 8. The germline V gene has CDR1 DFQATT and CDR2 SNEGSKA (reference sequence). The CDR3 DNA follows: TGCAGTGCTAGAGATTCCCTAGGACTAGCGGGAGGATCCTACGAGCAGTACTTC. Translated: CSARDSLGLAGGSYEQYF.

This clonotype occurred a few times. The chain employs TRBV12-3 or TRBV12-4 and TRBJ1-1, with a possible D match to TRBD1 (5 bases). Trimming took 2 bases from V and 5 from J, leaving 12 bases between them. The CDR3 consists of 14 residues. CDR3 amino acids: CASSLSIPGTEAFF. The CDR3 DNA reads TGTGCCAGCAGTTTATCAATTCCAGGGACTGAAGCTTTCTTT.

V usage is TRBV13 and J usage is TRBJ2-7; no firm D call. The CDR3 has 15 residues. Trimming removed 5 bases at V and 0 bases at J, with 14 bases between. Germline CDR1 PRHDT, CDR2 FYEKMQ (reference sequence). This CDR3 is CASSQNTKSSYEQYF. The CDR3 region has the DNA TGTGCCAGCAGCCAGAACACTAAGAGCTCCTACGAGCAGTACTTC.

This clonotype was counted between two and nine times. The chain links TRBV3-1 to TRBJ2-7; D gene ambiguous. CDR1 and CDR2 (germline): LGHDT, YNNKEL (reference sequence). The CDR3 extends over 13 amino acids. Trimming took off 1 base at V and 6 bases at J, with 10 bases between the two ends. The CDR3 protein is CASSQASLGEQYF. DNA of the CDR3: TGTGCCAGCAGCCAAGCTAGTTTGGGCGAGCAGTACTTC.

This chain uses TRBV20-1 with TRBJ2-1; 10 positions agree with TRBD2. The trim removed 5 bases at V and 4 bases at J, leaving 5 bases unmatched. Per germline, CDR1 DFQATT and CDR2 SNEGSKA (reference sequence). This CDR3 region has 14 residues. The CDR3 spells CSAEKREGYNEQFF. CDR3 bases: TGCAGTGCTGAGAAGCGGGAGGGTTACAATGAGCAGTTCTTC.

This clonotype has a handful of counts. The chain has TRBV29-1 and TRBJ2-6; no reliable D call. This CDR3 contains 15 residues. From germline, CDR1 is SQVTM and CDR2 ANQGSEA. V lost 0 bases and J 0 bases, leaving 6 bases between the germline ends. CDR3: CSVEDYGSGANVLTF. The CDR3 DNA sequence: TGCAGCGTTGAAGATTATGGCTCTGGGGCCAACGTCCTGACTTTC. The entire variable domain, with the rest obtained from reference TRBV29-1 and TRBJ2-6, is as follows: SAVISQKPSRDICQRGTSLTIQCQVDSQVTMMFWYRQQPGQSLTLIATANQGSEATYESGFVIDKFPISRPNLTFSTLTVSNMSPEDSSIYLCSVEDYGSGANVLTFGAGSRLTVL.

This clonotype was counted between two and nine times. The chain joins TRBV20-1 to TRBJ1-2; no definite D call. The CDR3 extends over 13 amino acids. CDR1 is DFQATT, CDR2 SNEGSKA, per germline (reference sequence). V was clipped by 3 bases and J by 5 bases, with 13 bases between them. CDR3: CSASESVGYGYTF. The DNA of the CDR3 is TGCAGTGCTAGTGAATCCGTGGGGTATGGCTACACCTTC.

The gene calls are TRBV18 and TRBJ2-7, with 7 bases aligning to TRBD1. Germline-derived CDR1 and CDR2 are KGHSH and LQKENI. The CDR3 runs to 14 residues. With 5 bases clipped from V and 2 bases from J, the junction kept 6 bases outside the gene matches. The CDR3 loop is CASSDSGQPYEQYF. As DNA, the CDR3 is TGTGCCAGCTCAGATTCGGGACAGCCCTACGAGCAGTACTTC.

On this clonotype itself: A read error may account for a junction end that differs from germline. V gene TRBV27 combines with J gene TRBJ1-4; D unclear. The CDR3 is 17 amino acids. Germline CDR1 is MNHEY and CDR2 is SMNVEV (reference sequence). This chain's CDR3 is CASSFLSNIATNGKLFF. The CDR3 region has the DNA TGTGCCAGCAGTTTTCTATCTAATATTGCAACTAATGGAAAACTGTTTTTT.

This chain uses TRBV5-1 with TRBJ2-5; 8 bases match TRBD1. The length of the CDR3 is 16 residues. V trimming: 0 bases; J trimming: 11 bases; junction bases outside the gene matches: 15. CDR1 is SGHRS and CDR2 is YFSETQ in the germline V gene. This CDR3 reads CASSLVTGAVGNEQYF. As DNA, the CDR3 is TGCGCCAGCAGCTTGGTGACAGGGGCGGTGGGCAATGAGCAGTACTTC.

The table lists this clonotype with many counts. The chain joins TRBV29-1 to TRBJ2-3; the D gene is possibly TRBD2 (5 bases). V was cut by 4 bases and J by 6 bases, with 17 bases left in between. Germline-derived CDR1 and CDR2 are SQVTM and ANQGSEA. This CDR3 region has 14 residues. Written as DNA, the CDR3 is TGCAGCGTTGGGAAGGTGGAGGTTTGGGATACGCAGTATTTT. Encoded protein: CSVGKVEVWDTQYF.

The rearrangement uses TRBV18 and TRBJ2-7; the D is unclear. Deletions cut 3 bases from V and 3 bases from J, with 9 bases between. This CDR3 has 13 residues. CDR1 is KGHSH and CDR2 is LQKENI in the germline V gene. CDR3 DNA sequence: TGTGCCAGCTCACCTTTTGAAGGCTACGAGCAGTACTTC. It translates to CASSPFEGYEQYF.

This clonotype was detected only a few times. J is TRBJ2-5 and V is TRBV7-2; D is possibly TRBD2 (6 bases). The CDR3 has 14 amino acids. V was shortened by 2 bases and J by 5 bases, with 12 bases between the two germline ends. Germline loops: CDR1 SGHTA, CDR2 FQGNSA. This CDR3 is CASSLRGWGETQYF. Written as DNA, the CDR3 is TGTGCCAGCAGCTTACGGGGGTGGGGCGAGACCCAGTACTTC.

This clonotype was seen a few times. The chain uses TRBV11-2 and TRBJ1-2; possible D gene TRBD1, 5 bases. V was clipped by 8 bases and J by 1 base, with 20 bases between them. Germline V gene sequence: CDR1 SGHAT, CDR2 FQNNGV. The CDR3 is 16 amino acids. The CDR3 bases are TGTGCCAGCGGCGGTGGTCAGGGAGCTCTTAACTATGGCTACACCTTC. Translation: CASGGGQGALNYGYTF.

This chain links TRBV11-2 with TRBJ2-1, with D possibly being TRBD2 (5 bases). Per germline, CDR1 SGHAT and CDR2 FQNNGV. The CDR3 runs to 16 residues. Trimming cost V 4 bases and J 6 bases, with 19 bases left between them. CDR3 loop: CASSSPGGAYFNEQFF. The CDR3 nucleotides read TGTGCCAGCAGCTCGCCCGGAGGCGCCTATTTCAATGAGCAGTTCTTC.

The rearrangement uses TRBV2 and TRBJ2-7; 7 bases map to TRBD2. V lost 10 bases to trimming and J lost 0 bases; unmatched junction nucleotides: 15. CDR1 and CDR2 (germline): SNHLY, FYNNEI. This CDR3 spans 16 amino acids. DNA for the CDR3: TGTGCCATCCAGGGCGGGGGTAACTTAAGCTCCTACGAGCAGTACTTC. Amino acids: CAIQGGGNLSSYEQYF.

The chain recombines TRBV2 with TRBJ2-2, with TRBD1 matching over 8 bases. Unmatched junction bases numbered 5, after V lost 7 bases and J lost 4 bases. This CDR3 spans 14 amino acids. CDR1 and CDR2 (germline): SNHLY, FYNNEI. This chain's CDR3 is CASKDRDRTGELFF. For the CDR3, the DNA is TGTGCCAGCAAGGACAGGGATCGCACCGGGGAGCTGTTTTTT. The full variable domain, completed using reference TRBV2 and TRBJ2-2, is EPEVTQTPSHQVTQMGQEVILRCVPISNHLYFYWYRQILGQKVEFLVSFYNNEISEKSEIFDDQFSVERPDGSNFTLKIRSTKLEDSAMYFCASKDRDRTGELFFGEGSRLTVL.